A single sample gave rise to the 14 T cell receptor beta chains below, sequenced in a study of radiation and T cells in renal cell carcinoma. Measured with immunoSEQ multiplex PCR; TCRdb has only the in-frame clones, and not every one. Of 70,000 to 95,000 clones listed, about 79% are singletons. Indicated time point: baseline pretreatment blood. Treatment meaning: 15 Gy SBRT to primary tumor, nephrectomy 4 weeks later. The sample was blood, taken from a patient whose treatment included radiotherapy and nephrectomy. Receptors were obtained from a man aged 60-69 years with renal cell carcinoma.

V usage is TRBV6-1 and J usage is TRBJ1-5; D not resolved. V lost 6 bases, J lost 4 bases, and 10 bases lay in between. The CDR3 extends over 13 amino acids. Germline lookup yields CDR1 MNHNS and CDR2 SASEGT. The CDR3 nucleotides read TGTGCCAGCAGACCTCAAAGTAATCAGCCCCAGCATTTT. Protein: CASRPQSNQPQHF.

The chain has TRBV2 and TRBJ2-1, with 7 bases that match TRBD2. V lost 6 bases and J lost 6; bases outside the gene matches: 5. The CDR3 loop spans 13 amino acids. Germline V gene sequence: CDR1 SNHLY, CDR2 FYNNEI. CDR3 DNA: TGTGCCAGCAGGCGCGGGAGCCCCAATGAGCAGTTCTTC. Its translation is CASRRGSPNEQFF.

This clone was recorded a few times. The chain joins TRBV5-6 to TRBJ2-5; tentatively, D is TRBD1 (6 bases). Trimming left V 6 bases short and J 1 base short, with 10 bases between. The CDR3 runs to 13 residues. The germline V gene has CDR1 SGHDT and CDR2 YYEEEE. CDR3 residues: CASTWDTQETQYF. The DNA of the CDR3 is TGTGCCAGCACCTGGGACACCCAAGAGACCCAGTACTTC.

V usage is TRBV4-2 and J usage is TRBJ2-7; 9 bases align to TRBD2. This CDR3 contains 16 residues. Germline CDR1 LGHNA, CDR2 YNFKEQ. The V and J ends lost 1 base and 2 bases, in that order; junction bases with no gene match: 6. CDR3 amino acids: CASSQGKLAGTYEQYF. As DNA, the CDR3 is TGTGCCAGCAGCCAAGGGAAACTAGCGGGTACCTACGAGCAGTACTTC.

This rearrangement joins TRBV7-9 to TRBJ1-1; D remains ambiguous. Germline CDR1 SEHNR, CDR2 FQNEAQ (reference sequence). Trimming took off 5 bases at V and 1 base at J, with 8 bases between the two ends. This CDR3 comprises 13 residues. The CDR3 nucleotides read TGTGCCAGCAGCCGGACTTGGAACACTGAAGCTTTCTTT. Translated: CASSRTWNTEAFF.

The CDR3 nucleotides are TGTGCCAGCACCCTTGGGACAGGAATCCGTGAGACCCAGTACTTC. Its protein product is CASTLGTGIRETQYF. The chain employs TRBV7-9 and TRBJ2-5; 8 bases fit TRBD1. CDR3 length: 15 amino acids. The V gene's germline CDR1 is SEHNR and CDR2 FQNEAQ (reference sequence). Trimming removed 7 bases from V and 5 bases from J; junction bases left unmatched: 12.

This clone was picked up a small number of times. This chain connects TRBV7-6 to TRBJ1-1; D remains ambiguous. V dropped 4 bases and J dropped 1 base, with 7 bases sitting between them. The CDR3 runs 13 residues. Germline assignment: CDR1 SGHVS and CDR2 FNYEAQ. CDR3 coding DNA: TGTGCCAGCAGCTCACCCCAGAACACTGAAGCTTTCTTT. Encoded protein: CASSSPQNTEAFF.

The chain has TRBV4-3 and TRBJ1-5; D not certain. The CDR3 spans 13 residues. Trimming took off 1 base at V and 9 bases at J, with 10 bases between the two ends. Per the germline V gene, CDR1 is LGHNA and CDR2 is YSLEER. The CDR3 DNA reads as TGCGCCAGCAGCCAAGTTCCGGGAAGGCCCCAGCATTTT. This encodes CASSQVPGRPQHF.

This chain uses TRBV19 with TRBJ1-4; 7 nucleotides align to TRBD1. Looked up from germline, CDR1 is LNHDA and CDR2 is SQIVND (reference sequence). V dropped 2 bases and J dropped 2; count of bases not matched to a gene: 2. This CDR3 contains 15 residues. Here the CDR3 reads CASSITGDTNEKLFF. CDR3 coding DNA: TGTGCCAGTAGTATAACAGGGGACACTAATGAAAAACTGTTTTTT.

For the CDR3, the DNA is TGTGCCAGCAGTCGCGAGGTCAGCTCAACTCACGAGCAGTACTTC. Amino acids: CASSREVSSTHEQYF. The V and J genes are TRBV6-1 and TRBJ2-7; D is undetermined. The CDR3 has 15 amino acids. Germline lookup yields CDR1 MNHNS and CDR2 SASEGT. V lost 5 bases to trimming and J lost 5 bases, with 19 bases between them.

This clone was seen a few times. The gene calls are TRBV10-3 and TRBJ2-1; 8 nucleotides align to TRBD2. This CDR3 spans 17 amino acids. V lost 2 bases to trimming and J lost 7 bases; unmatched junction nucleotides: 13. Germline assignment: CDR1 ENHRY and CDR2 SYGVKD. Here the CDR3 reads CAISERRRREARNEQFF. CDR3 nucleotide sequence: TGTGCCATCAGTGAGAGGAGGCGGCGGGAGGCCAGGAATGAGCAGTTCTTC.

To note about this clone: Other DNA sequences within the sample encode an identical CDR3. The V and J genes are TRBV29-1 and TRBJ2-7, with 9 bases that match TRBD1. After removal of 5 bases from V and 1 base from J, the junction contained 3 bases not matched to a gene. This CDR3 comprises 13 residues. In germline, CDR1 is SQVTM, CDR2 ANQGSEA. The DNA of the CDR3 is TGCAGCGTTACGACAGGGGGATCCTACGAGCAGTACTTC. Protein sequence: CSVTTGGSYEQYF.

The chain couples TRBV25-1 to TRBJ2-7; maybe TRBD1 (6 bases). Germline V gene lookup returns CDR1 MGHDK and CDR2 SYGVNS. The CDR3 sequence is 17 residues long. The V end was cut by 6 bases, the J end by 5 bases, with 26 bases between. CDR3 sequence: CASRIRITTGIRDEQYF. The CDR3 nucleotides are TGTGCCAGCAGGATACGAATCACTACAGGGATCCGGGACGAGCAGTACTTC.

The chain carries TRBV11-3 and TRBJ2-5; tentative D call: TRBD2 (6 bases). Trimming shortened V by 2 bases and J by 5 bases, and 9 bases separated the two germline ends. The CDR3 loop spans 13 amino acids. CDR1 is SGHNT and CDR2 is YENEEA in the germline V gene. The CDR3 DNA reads as TGTGCCAGCAGCTTATTCGGGGGTGAGACCCAGTACTTC. Translating it yields CASSLFGGETQYF.